This TCR beta chain was found in a study of CD8+ T cells in alopecia areata. Study results and limitations: Clarity of TCR sharing across patients fell short of that in mice, possibly HLA-related. Normal skin contains resident alphabeta T cells, and these are also sequenced in scalp samples. Affected lesional scalp, above all in alopecia totalis/universalis, was more clonal than normal scalp.

Sorting of CD4+ and CD8+ T cells was performed on PBMCs. As regards this clone: The target antigen is unknown.

RNA was isolated and reverse transcribed to cDNA, the sequencing template. Using immunoSEQ multiplex PCR, the repertoire was profiled, and TCRdb retains in-frame clones only, with some absent. The sample carries 150,000 or so clones, about 54% recorded once. The length of the CDR3 is 15 residues. Trimming removed 1 base at V and 2 bases at J, with 9 bases between. In germline, CDR1 is SGHAT, CDR2 FQNNGV. The TCR comes from a human donor in good health. The material sequenced was CD4+ T cells sorted from blood. The V gene is TRBV11-2, the J gene TRBJ2-1; D not resolved. DNA for the CDR3: TGTGCCAGCAGCTTAGCTGGGGTTACCTACAATGAGCAGTTCTTC. Translating gives CASSLAGVTYNEQFF.